The clone carrying this T cell receptor beta chain was counted a few times. The target antigen is unknown. CDR1 and CDR2 (germline): SGHAT, FQNNGV. V was trimmed by 2 bases and J by 3 bases, leaving 14 bases between them. This CDR3 is built from 15 residues. Several immunoSEQ plates received, in even portions, the genomic DNA of each subset. Here immunoSEQ multiplex PCR was the method, and the copy in TCRdb shows in-frame clones only, minus some. The sample has over 700,000 clones; around 77% are singletons. This entry is derived from a study of shared clonotypes between healthy human individuals. CD4+ cells were split into CD45RA+ naive and CD45RA-negative memory subsets. Study-wide points: Among donors, the sharing of clonotypes was expected to be influenced by sequencing depth.

Sequenced material: memory CD4+ T cells sorted from blood. The subset denotes: CD45RA-negative fraction. The J gene is TRBJ2-7, the V gene TRBV11-2; possibly TRBD1 for D (7 bases). This receptor was identified in a woman in her 30s in good health. The CDR3 region is CASSLSEGADYEQYF. Written as DNA, the CDR3 is TGTGCCAGCAGCTTATCGGAGGGGGCAGACTACGAGCAGTACTTC.